A selection of T cell receptor beta chains follows, all from one sample in a study of Graves' ophthalmopathy and Graves' hyperthyroidism. TCRdb reprocessed the multiplex PCR reads via MiXCR and lists one record per CDR3 protein. The table has 1 million to 1.3 million distinct CDR3 sequences, roughly two fifths seen once. Material for sequencing was peripheral blood or thyroid tissue (not recorded which). All receptors come from an adult man with Graves' hyperthyroidism. CDR3s include the opening cysteine and the closing phenylalanine or tryptophan. D genes are given only for firm matches. The size field is filled for only some rows; it gives once, few, many or a size class.

v_gene	abundance	d_gene	j_gene	CDR3aa	CDR3nt
TRBV10-3	NA	NA	TRBJ1-5	CAIRSGGEQPQHF	TGTGCCATCAGGTCGGGCGGGGAACAGCCCCAGCATTTT
TRBV20-1	many	NA	TRBJ1-2	CSVCCSYGYTF	TGCAGTGTCTGCTGTTCTTATGGCTACACCTTC
TRBV12-3/TRBV12-4	NA	NA	TRBJ1-2	CASNPGPRGFGYTF	TGTGCCAGCAACCCGGGACCAAGGGGTTTTGGCTACACCTTC
TRBV10-1	NA	TRBD2	TRBJ2-1	CASSEGAGGGEQFF	TGCGCCAGCAGTGAGGGAGCGGGAGGAGGTGAGCAGTTCTTC
TRBV12-3/TRBV12-4	NA	NA	TRBJ1-1	CASTRGARNTEAFF	TGTGCCAGCACCCGAGGGGCTCGGAACACTGAAGCTTTCTTT
TRBV12-3/TRBV12-4	few	TRBD1	TRBJ1-1	CATSTGQPNTEAFF	TGTGCCACATCGACAGGGCAACCGAACACTGAAGCTTTCTTT
TRBV9	many	NA	TRBJ2-5	CASSYGGAETQYF	TGTGCCAGCAGCTACGGAGGGGCAGAGACCCAGTACTTC
TRBV24-1	NA	NA	TRBJ1-6	CATGRDGDSPLHF	TGTGCCACCGGCCGGGACGGGGATTCACCCCTCCACTTT
TRBV14	few	NA	TRBJ1-6	CASSQGGVSSYNSPLHF	TGTGCCAGCAGCCAAGGGGGGGTGAGCTCCTATAATTCACCCCTCCACTTT
TRBV25-1	NA	TRBD1	TRBJ2-5	CASTGTGGVETQYF	TGTGCCAGCACCGGGACAGGGGGAGTCGAGACCCAGTACTTC
TRBV4-1	NA	TRBD2	TRBJ2-2	CASSQRLAGTGELFF	TGTGCCAGCAGCCAACGACTAGCGGGCACCGGGGAGCTGTTTTTT
TRBV5-1	many	NA	TRBJ2-7	CASSLDLLRTYEQYF	TGCGCCAGCAGCTTGGATTTACTGCGGACCTACGAGCAGTACTTC
TRBV10-3	many	NA	TRBJ2-6	CAISEVGRAGANVLTF	TGTGCCATCAGTGAGGTTGGTAGGGCTGGGGCCAACGTCCTGACTTTC
TRBV12-3/TRBV12-4	many	NA	TRBJ1-1	CASSLGRYGTEAFF	TGTGCCAGCAGTTTAGGCAGGTATGGTACTGAAGCTTTCTTT
TRBV19	NA	TRBD1	TRBJ2-5	CASSIADREGEETQYF	TGTGCCAGTAGTATAGCGGACAGGGAAGGGGAAGAGACCCAGTACTTC
TRBV7-2	NA	TRBD1	TRBJ2-5	CASRGTGSLETQYF	TGTGCCAGCAGGGGGACAGGGAGTTTGGAGACCCAGTACTTC
TRBV5-6	many	NA	TRBJ1-1	CASSLGGTPFWAFF	TGTGCCAGCAGCTTGGGAGGGACACCCTTTTGGGCTTTCTTT
TRBV7-8	once	NA	TRBJ2-5	CASSLAGGVEGRVGTQYF	TGTGCCAGCAGCTTAGCAGGGGGAGTGGAGGGCCGTGTTGGGACCCAGTACTTC
TRBV5-8	few	NA	TRBJ2-7	CATDRVYEQYF	TGTGCCACCGACCGGGTCTACGAGCAGTACTTC
TRBV4-1	NA	NA	TRBJ2-7	CASSQDLPSYEQYF	TGCGCCAGCAGCCAAGATCTGCCGAGCTACGAGCAGTACTTC
TRBV19	many	TRBD1	TRBJ2-7	CASSNSGTGGYEQYF	TGTGCCAGTAGTAACTCCGGGACAGGGGGCTACGAGCAGTACTTC
TRBV7-9	many	NA	TRBJ1-2	CASSAGRGGYTF	TGTGCCAGCAGCGCCGGACGGGGTGGCTACACCTTC
TRBV15	NA	NA	TRBJ1-2	CATSRDEGPGTHGYTF	TGTGCCACCAGCAGAGATGAGGGACCGGGTACCCATGGCTACACCTTC
TRBV5-1	many	NA	TRBJ1-1	CASSSGRQNAEAFF	TGCGCCAGCAGCTCGGGAAGGCAAAACGCTGAAGCTTTCTTT
TRBV7-2	many	TRBD2	TRBJ2-7	CASSRLAGTAYEQYF	TGTGCCAGCAGCCGTTTAGCGGGTACGGCCTACGAGCAGTACTTC
TRBV9	NA	NA	TRBJ1-2	CASSSRGLNYGYTF	TGTGCCAGCAGTTCCCGCGGGCTAAACTATGGCTACACCTTC
TRBV7-9	few	NA	TRBJ1-5	CASSLPGHIYQPQHF	TGTGCCAGCAGCCTACCGGGACATATTTATCAGCCCCAGCATTTT
TRBV2	many	NA	TRBJ2-7	CASSGGNFYEQYF	TGTGCCAGCAGTGGCGGGAACTTCTACGAGCAGTACTTC
TRBV7-9	NA	NA	TRBJ2-6	CASSSPRGWLGASDSGANVLTF	TGTGCCAGCAGCTCCCCACGGGGGTGGTTAGGGGCCTCCGACTCTGGGGCCAACGTCCTGACTTTC
TRBV29-1	NA	NA	TRBJ1-5	CSVVSGRWGQETQHF	TGCAGCGTTGTGAGCGGCAGATGGGGCCAAGAGACCCAGCATTTT
TRBV4-3	NA	TRBD2	TRBJ2-7	CASSRLQGGVYEQYF	TGCGCCAGCAGCCGACTCCAGGGAGGGGTGTACGAGCAGTACTTC
TRBV20-1	few	NA	TRBJ1-4	CSVTANYNEKLFF	TGCAGTGTAACAGCGAACTATAATGAAAAACTGTTTTTT
TRBV9	many	NA	TRBJ2-7	CASSDGPNDEQYF	TGTGCCAGCAGCGACGGCCCAAACGACGAGCAGTACTTC
TRBV20-1	many	NA	TRBJ2-5	CSAIGGTQQETQYF	TGCAGTGCTATCGGGGGGACACAACAAGAGACCCAGTACTTC
TRBV7-9	many	TRBD2	TRBJ2-7	CASSSGLADPYEQYF	TGTGCCAGCAGCTCTGGACTAGCTGATCCCTACGAGCAGTACTTC
TRBV11-2	NA	NA	TRBJ2-2	CASSFWGIGELFF	TGTGCCAGCAGCTTTTGGGGCATCGGGGAGCTGTTTTTT
TRBV10-3	NA	NA	TRBJ1-2	CATRGGASGYTF	TGTGCCACCAGAGGGGGGGCCAGTGGCTACACCTTC
TRBV7-9	NA	NA	TRBJ2-1	CASSLWGEQFF	TGTGCCAGCAGCTTATGGGGGGAGCAGTTCTTC
TRBV15	NA	NA	TRBJ2-6	CATSSAWASGANVLTF	TGTGCCACCAGCAGCGCCTGGGCCTCTGGGGCCAACGTCCTGACTTTC
TRBV29-1	many	NA	TRBJ2-5	CSVDRAQETQYF	TGCAGCGTTGACAGGGCCCAAGAGACCCAGTACTTC